What follows are 18 T cell receptor beta chains derived from one specimen sequenced in a study of naive and memory T cell subsets. Two oligonucleotides, mixed equimolar, formed the beta constant-region primer covering TRBC1 and TRBC2. TCRdb used MiXCR to reprocess the UMI-ligation and nested PCR reads, holding one entry per CDR3 protein. The data show under 40,000 distinct CDR3 sequences, roughly 13% seen once. Sequenced: effector memory CD4+ T cells from blood. Subset in this sample: effector memory, CD45RA- CD27-. The origin of the receptors is a human donor in good health.

The V gene is TRBV6-2 or TRBV6-3, the J gene TRBJ2-4; no reliable D call. CDR1 is MNHEY and CDR2 is SVGEGT in the germline V gene. The germline V and J ends were trimmed by 6 bases and 6 bases, with 6 bases remaining between them. The CDR3 loop spans 11 amino acids. The CDR3 loop is CASSRRNIQYF. The CDR3 coding sequence is TGTGCCAGCAGCCGCCGAAACATTCAGTACTTC.

This clonotype has only a few counts. The chain joins TRBV24-1 to TRBJ1-2; the D is unclear. The CDR3 length is 12 residues. Germline-derived CDR1 and CDR2 are KGHDR and SFDVKD. V shed 3 bases and J shed 4 bases, with 5 bases lying between them. The CDR3 coding sequence is TGTGCCACCAGTGATGAGGGCTATGGCTACACCTTC. Protein sequence: CATSDEGYGYTF.

In its sample, this clonotype was seen a few times. The gene calls are TRBV4-2 and TRBJ2-6, with D unclear. This CDR3 is built from 16 residues. The V and J ends lost 4 bases and 0 bases respectively, with 10 bases between them. Germline loops: CDR1 LGHNA, CDR2 YNFKEQ. CDR3 in DNA: TGTGCCAGCAGCCTCGGACCGACCTCTGGGGCCAACGTCCTGACTTTC. Its translation: CASSLGPTSGANVLTF.

This clonotype was observed many times. The chain links TRBV3-1 to TRBJ2-7; tentative D call: TRBD1 (6 bases). V was clipped by 8 bases and J by 0 bases, with 17 bases between them. There are 15 residues in the CDR3. The germline V gene encodes CDR1 LGHDT and CDR2 YNNKEL (reference sequence). The CDR3 sequence: CASQLKAGDSYEQYF. The CDR3 coding sequence is TGTGCCAGCCAGCTAAAGGCAGGGGACTCCTACGAGCAGTACTTC.

The table lists this clonotype with many counts. The genes are TRBV30 and TRBJ2-1; the match to TRBD2 covers 9 bases. The CDR3 covers 13 residues. The germline gives CDR1 GTSNPN, CDR2 SVGIG (reference sequence). J gave up 3 bases and V 5 bases, and 2 bases lay outside the gene matches. The DNA for the CDR3 is TGTGCCTGGCAGACTAGCGGCTACAATGAGCAGTTCTTC. Protein: CAWQTSGYNEQFF.

For this clonotype: It may be a read error: a sequence one base away is much more abundant. V and J are TRBV6-2 or TRBV6-3 and TRBJ2-7; 9 bases map to TRBD2. Germline trimming cut 6 bases from V and 5 bases from J; bases unmatched to any gene: 17. This CDR3 has 17 residues. Germline CDR1 is MNHEY and CDR2 is SVGEGT. The CDR3 coding sequence is TGTGCCAGCAGAATGGAGCCGGGACTAGCTTTTTCCAACGAGCAGTACTTC. It specifies CASRMEPGLAFSNEQYF.

The chain joins TRBV10-3 to TRBJ2-7, with D perhaps TRBD1 (6 bases). The CDR3 runs to 14 residues. Trimming stripped 5 bases from V and 3 bases from J, with 14 bases between. CDR1 and CDR2 from the germline V gene are ENHRY and SYGVKD. CDR3 nucleotide sequence: TGTGCCATCAGTAATCCGGGACATAACTACGAGCAGTACTTC. It translates to CAISNPGHNYEQYF.

The table lists this clonotype with a few counts. The chain recombines TRBV6-1 with TRBJ2-7, with D perhaps assigned TRBD1 or TRBD2 (5 bases each). V was shortened by 2 bases and J by 7 bases, with 21 bases between the two germline ends. Germline CDR1 is MNHNS and CDR2 is SASEGT. This CDR3 contains 16 residues. The CDR3 loop reads CASSEMGVWGSREQYF. CDR3 nucleotide sequence: TGTGCCAGCAGTGAAATGGGGGTCTGGGGATCGCGGGAGCAGTACTTC.

This clonotype was seen more than once but under ten times. In nucleotides, the CDR3 is TGCGCCAGCAGCTTGGATACCGTAGGCTACAATGAGCAGTTCTTC. This codes for CASSLDTVGYNEQFF. This rearrangement joins TRBV5-1 to TRBJ2-1; D not certain. Trimming took off 0 bases at V and 3 bases at J, with 10 bases between the two ends. This CDR3 spans 15 amino acids. From germline, CDR1 is SGHRS and CDR2 YFSETQ.

V usage is TRBV7-9 and J usage is TRBJ2-3, with 8 positions matching TRBD1. Trimming at V came to 5 bases and at J to 4 bases, leaving 8 bases not matched to a gene. The CDR3 has 15 amino acids. Germline V gives CDR1 SEHNR, CDR2 FQNEAQ (reference sequence). The CDR3 bases are TGTGCCAGCAGCACAGGGGGTTCTTGGGCAGATACGCAGTATTTT. Translating it yields CASSTGGSWADTQYF.

This chain joins TRBV20-1 and TRBJ2-7; 11 bases fit TRBD1. Germline CDR1 DFQATT, CDR2 SNEGSKA (reference sequence). The CDR3 loop spans 15 amino acids. Trimming at V came to 4 bases and at J to 6 bases, leaving 11 bases not matched to a gene. The CDR3 loop reads CSATLTDRGRSEQYF. The CDR3 region has the DNA TGCAGTGCTACCTTAACGGACAGGGGGCGTAGCGAGCAGTACTTC.

The table lists this clonotype with a few counts. The rearrangement joins TRBV6-5 to TRBJ1-2, with a weak D call TRBD1 (6 bases). The CDR3 totals 16 residues. Germline V gene lookup returns CDR1 MNHEY and CDR2 SVGAGI. V was pared by 5 bases and J by 8 bases, with 24 bases between. CDR3 loop: CASSPATYGGREGYTF. In DNA, the CDR3 is TGTGCCAGCAGTCCTGCGACCTATGGGGGGCGGGAGGGCTACACCTTC.

This clonotype was observed at least ten times. This rearrangement joins TRBV24-1 to TRBJ1-2; tentative D call: TRBD1 (6 bases). CDR1 is KGHDR, CDR2 SFDVKD, per germline. The ends were cut back, 4 bases at V and 8 bases at J, with 16 bases in the middle. The CDR3 is 14 amino acids. The CDR3 DNA follows: TGTGCCACCAGTGACCCCGACAGGTTCGAGGGCTACACCTTC. Protein product: CATSDPDRFEGYTF.

This chain uses TRBV28 with TRBJ1-4, with 9 bases aligning to TRBD1. CDR3 size: 15 residues. Trimming removed 6 bases from V and 5 bases from J; junction bases left unmatched: 7. The germline gives CDR1 MDHEN, CDR2 SYDVKM. The CDR3 here is CASSNTGTGNEKLFF. CDR3 bases: TGTGCCAGCAGCAATACCGGGACAGGGAATGAAAAACTGTTTTTT. Based on the CDR3 plus reference TRBV28 and TRBJ1-4, the full variable domain is DVKVTQSSRYLVKRTGEKVFLECVQDMDHENMFWYRQDPGLGLRLIYFSYDVKMKEKGDIPEGYSVSREKKERFSLILESASTNQTSMYLCASSNTGTGNEKLFFGSGTQLSVL.

This clonotype was counted many times. The rearrangement uses TRBV4-3 and TRBJ2-3; 13 bases agree with TRBD2. This CDR3 is built from 16 residues. The V gene end was trimmed by 4 bases and the J gene end by 4 bases; junction bases not matched to a gene: 5. Germline V gene sequence: CDR1 LGHNA, CDR2 YSLEER. CDR3 sequence: CASSPRGTSGADTQYF. CDR3 sequence (DNA): TGCGCCAGCAGCCCTCGTGGGACTAGCGGGGCAGATACGCAGTATTTT.

This clonotype was recorded many times. The V call is TRBV4-1, the J call TRBJ2-5, with D perhaps matching TRBD1 or TRBD2 (5 bases each). The length of the CDR3 is 15 residues. V shed 1 base and J shed 5 bases, with 14 bases lying between them. In germline, CDR1 is MGHRA, CDR2 YSYEKL. The CDR3 DNA reads as TGCGCCAGCAGCCAAGTGGGGACGGGGATGGAGACCCAGTACTTC. It yields the protein CASSQVGTGMETQYF.

V is TRBV9 and J is TRBJ2-7, with D perhaps being TRBD1 or TRBD2 (5 bases each). CDR1 and CDR2 (germline): SGDLS, YYNGEE. The CDR3 has 15 amino acids. Trimming removed 0 bases at V and 0 bases at J, with 10 bases between. CDR3 nucleotide sequence: TGTGCCAGCAGCGTAGCTCCGGGGACCTCCTACGAGCAGTACTTC. It specifies CASSVAPGTSYEQYF.

DNA of the CDR3: TGTGCCAGCTCACCCCGGGACAGGGGATCAGATACGCAGTATTTT. It codes for CASSPRDRGSDTQYF. The J gene is TRBJ2-3, the V gene TRBV18, with TRBD1 identical over 10 bases. Looked up from germline, CDR1 is KGHSH and CDR2 is LQKENI. The CDR3 spans 15 residues. The V segment lost 3 bases and the J segment 4 bases; nucleotides outside the gene matches: 4.